This T cell receptor beta chain is from a study of a mutant IDH1 vaccine in newly diagnosed glioma. The overall study: Vaccination was launched 4-6 weeks after radiotherapy alone, or with temozolomide cycles. Mean patient age was about 40 years; about 60% were male and about 40% female.

Time point reported: week 11, during vaccination. Every vaccine dose comprised 300 ug of mutant IDH1 20-mer peptide plus topical imiquimod. This CDR3 is 14 amino acids long. Per the germline V gene, CDR1 is MNHEY and CDR2 is SVGAGI. Trimming took 9 bases from V and 4 from J; bases not matched to a gene: 11. Clones were read by immunoSEQ multiplex PCR, and TCRdb kept only the in-frame ones, dropping some. The sample shows fewer than 150,000 clones, about nine tenths of them seen only once. A few counts support this clone. Its antigen remains unknown. This specimen was PBMCs, taken from a glioma patient whose treatment included an IDH1 peptide vaccine. The clonotype comes from a woman in her 50s with glioma. The V and J genes are TRBV6-5 and TRBJ1-1; 7 bases fit TRBD1. The CDR3 DNA reads as TGTGCCAGTGGTCGGGACAGATATCTCACTGAAGCTTTCTTT. It yields the protein CASGRDRYLTEAFF.